This T cell receptor (beta chain) was identified in a study of blood T cell repertoires in COVID-19. The repertoire was sequenced with immunoSEQ multiplex PCR; TCRdb's copy has only in-frame clones and lacks some. The data contain hundreds of thousands of clones, over 85% of them seen just once; the ten biggest clones take up 11%. The specimen sequenced was peripheral blood. The clonotype was recovered from a young woman with COVID-19, enrolled during active disease.

CDR3 region: CASSSDFPRGNIQYF. The CDR3 coding sequence is TGTGCCAGCAGCTCGGACTTCCCTCGTGGAAACATTCAGTACTTC. This chain uses TRBV5-4 with TRBJ2-4; a possible D gene is TRBD2 (5 bases). Trimming pared 3 bases from V and 6 bases from J, leaving 16 bases between. Germline V gives CDR1 SGHNT, CDR2 YYREEE (reference sequence). The CDR3 has 15 amino acids.